The present entry profiles one T cell receptor (beta chain) with its context. The antigen is undetermined. The CDR3 spans 18 residues. V lost 2 bases to trimming and J lost 4 bases; unmatched junction nucleotides: 8. Germline values: CDR1 MGHRA, CDR2 YSYEKL. Of the isolated RNA, all was reverse transcribed, and so the sequenced material was expressed TCRB transcripts. Some clones are missing from TCRdb's copy, which holds only in-frame ones; the method was immunoSEQ multiplex PCR. The sample carries 300,000 to 350,000 clones, approximately 9.7% recorded once. The data stem from a study of beta chain features in type 1 diabetes. Study-wide findings and caveats: A moderate, significant TCRB CDR3 shortening appeared in type 1 diabetes across four CD4+ subsets.

It was via CD45RO/CCR7/CD25/CD127/CD95/CD27 that CD4+ naive, central memory, regulatory and stem cell-like memory cells were sorted. The origin of this receptor is a man aged 25-45 years with type 1 diabetes. This sequence joins TRBV4-1 and TRBJ2-3; 14 nucleotides match TRBD2. Sequenced sample: central memory CD4+ T cells from blood. CDR3 in DNA: TGCGCCAGCAGCCAAACCGGGACTAGCGGGGGAGGGCCAGATACGCAGTATTTT. Its protein product is CASSQTGTSGGGPDTQYF.